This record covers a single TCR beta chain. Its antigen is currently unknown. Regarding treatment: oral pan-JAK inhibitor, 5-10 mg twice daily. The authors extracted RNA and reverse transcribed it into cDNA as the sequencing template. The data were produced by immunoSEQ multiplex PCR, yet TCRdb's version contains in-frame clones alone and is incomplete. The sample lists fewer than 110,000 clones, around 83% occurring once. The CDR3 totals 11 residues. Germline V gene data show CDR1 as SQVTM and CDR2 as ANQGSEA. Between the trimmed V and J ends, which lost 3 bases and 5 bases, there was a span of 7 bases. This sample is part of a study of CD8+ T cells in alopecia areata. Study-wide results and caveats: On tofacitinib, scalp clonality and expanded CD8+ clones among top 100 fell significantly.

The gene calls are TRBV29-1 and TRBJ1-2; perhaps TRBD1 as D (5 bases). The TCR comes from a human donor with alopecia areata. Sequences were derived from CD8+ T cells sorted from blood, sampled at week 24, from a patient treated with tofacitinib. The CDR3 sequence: CSVEGTYGYTF. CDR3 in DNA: TGCAGCGTTGAGGGGACTTATGGCTACACCTTC.